This T cell receptor (beta chain) was sequenced in a study of blood T cell repertoires in COVID-19. The length of the CDR3 is 13 residues. The V and J ends lost 1 base and 8 bases respectively, with 10 bases between them. From germline, CDR1 is SGHRS and CDR2 YFSETQ. The repertoire was sequenced with immunoSEQ multiplex PCR; TCRdb's copy has only in-frame clones and lacks some. Of 540,000 or so clones listed, 85% to 90% are singletons. This receptor was identified in a woman between 45 and 65 years old with COVID-19, enrolled during active disease. The sample consisted of peripheral blood. The gene calls are TRBV5-1 and TRBJ2-1; possibly TRBD2 for D (5 bases). DNA of the CDR3: TGCGCCAGCAGCTTGACAGTCGGGGATGAGCAGTTCTTC. It specifies CASSLTVGDEQFF.